The entry that follows covers one TCR beta chain sequence. The data originate from a study of spatial heterogeneity in lung cancer. About the research overall: Alpha-chain sequences were detected in numbers that were consistently lower than beta-chain sequences.

The time point was: sample taken at primary tumor resection. Whole RNA came from tumor, nontumor lung or frozen PBMC and was sequenced without being sorted. The approximately 72 donors had untreated early-stage non-small cell lung cancer. V was cut by 10 bases and J by 2 bases, with 19 bases left in between. CDR1 is MNHNS, CDR2 SASEGT, per germline. This CDR3 is built from 15 residues. Using its own MiXCR run on the 5' RACE reads, TCRdb lists one record per CDR3 protein. The sample consists of 43,000 or so distinct CDR3 sequences, approximately 6.8% of them appearing once. The V call is TRBV6-1, the J call TRBJ2-3; D perhaps matches TRBD2 (5 bases). The sequence was obtained from a female donor with early-stage non-small cell lung cancer. Sequencing used PBMCs, obtained at surgery. The CDR3 DNA reads as TGTGCCACCCTAGAGGGAGTAACCTACACAGATACGCAGTATTTT. This codes for CATLEGVTYTDTQYF.